A selection of T cell receptor beta chains follows, all from one sample in a study of siplizumab effects on memory and regulatory T cells. The table came from immunoSEQ multiplex PCR; TCRdb's copy has only in-frame clones and leaves some out. The data contain 55,000 to 70,000 clones, over 85% of them singletons. Material for sequencing was CD8+ T cells sorted from blood. Receptors originate from a human donor in good health. Both conserved end residues are trimmed from each CDR3.

v_call	j_call	cdr3_length	cdr3_aa
TRBV9	TRBJ2-1	15	ASSASLIAGPGNEQF
TRBV21-1	TRBJ2-7	13	ASRGRQRPSYEQY
TRBV5-6	TRBJ2-2	11	ASSESGTGELF
TRBV7-3	TRBJ2-1	14	ASSLMLAASYNEQF
TRBV9	TRBJ2-3	15	ASSDSTSGSSTDTQY
TRBV7-6	TRBJ1-2	11	ASSLYRLNGYT
TRBV19	TRBJ1-1	12	ASSWTGEDTEAF
TRBV5-8	TRBJ2-7	12	ASSLGYRGREQY
TRBV5-4	TRBJ2-7	11	ASSGDLPYEQY
TRBV2	TRBJ1-3	17	ASNSPDRAYQDSGNTIY
TRBV18	TRBJ2-7	13	ASSPSGAISYEQY
TRBV27	TRBJ2-1	14	ASSPGLAGVNNEQF
TRBV28	TRBJ1-1	9	ASSPNTEAF
TRBV25-1	TRBJ1-5	12	ASSELEEYQPQH
TRBV5-5	TRBJ1-1	15	ASSYGQGGGEDTEAF
TRBV7-8	TRBJ2-1	14	ASSGLSGTRSNEQF
TRBV28	TRBJ1-5	12	ASSSGGSGQPQH
TRBV27	TRBJ2-7	12	ASSSGTISYEQY
TRBV27	TRBJ2-3	14	ASSSLAGGLGDTQY
TRBV5-8	TRBJ2-3	14	ASSSILTVTTDTQY
TRBV6-5	TRBJ1-1	13	ASSYSSGVNTEAF
TRBV7-2	TRBJ1-1	9	ASSSNTEAF
TRBV29-1	TRBJ2-7	11	SVTTGNKGEQY
TRBV19	TRBJ2-7	11	ASSIRGPYEQY
TRBV29-1	TRBJ2-7	9	SVEGTDEQY
TRBV19	TRBJ2-1	13	ASNLQSSSYNEQF
TRBV2	TRBJ2-1	12	ASTGTSGYNEQF
TRBV13	TRBJ2-7	13	ASSLAWDIPYEQY
TRBV30	TRBJ2-7	12	AWSGEASTYEQY
TRBV5-4	TRBJ2-7	13	ASSPERDLTYEQY
TRBV7-3	TRBJ2-1	12	ASSLIGEYNEQF
TRBV13	TRBJ2-1	13	ASSLRLAGVNEQF
TRBV9	TRBJ2-7	13	ASSQTGGNSYEQY
TRBV30	TRBJ1-1	12	AWRRTSMNTEAF
TRBV19	TRBJ2-7	12	ASSIVAGSYEQY
TRBV2	TRBJ2-1	10	ASMGGYNEQF
TRBV18	TRBJ1-4	13	ASSQQTGRGEKLF
TRBV10-2	TRBJ2-2	14	ASSAGTSGNTGELF
TRBV7-7	TRBJ2-7	11	ASSLGEEAEQY
TRBV27	TRBJ1-1	11	ASSDRGDTEAF